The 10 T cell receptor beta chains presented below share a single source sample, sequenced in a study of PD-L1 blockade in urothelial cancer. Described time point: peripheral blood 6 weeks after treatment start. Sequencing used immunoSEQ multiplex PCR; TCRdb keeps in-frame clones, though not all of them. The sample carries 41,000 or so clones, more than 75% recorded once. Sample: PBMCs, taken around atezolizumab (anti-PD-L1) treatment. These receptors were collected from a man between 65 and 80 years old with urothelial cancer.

This CDR3 reads CASSFGQGVRGYTF. The CDR3, as DNA: TGTGCCAGCAGCTTCGGACAGGGGGTTCGCGGCTACACCTTC. The gene calls are TRBV5-6 and TRBJ1-2, with TRBD1 identical over 10 bases. CDR1 and CDR2 from the germline V gene are SGHDT and YYEEEE. This CDR3 contains 14 residues. Trimming took 2 bases from V and 8 from J; bases not matched to a gene: 6.

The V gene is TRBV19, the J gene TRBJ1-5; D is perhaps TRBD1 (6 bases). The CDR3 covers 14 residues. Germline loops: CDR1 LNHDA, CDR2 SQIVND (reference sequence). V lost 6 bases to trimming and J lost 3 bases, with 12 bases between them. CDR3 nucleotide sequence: TGTGCCAGTAGCGCAGGGGAAACCAATCAGCCCCAGCATTTT. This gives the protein CASSAGETNQPQHF.

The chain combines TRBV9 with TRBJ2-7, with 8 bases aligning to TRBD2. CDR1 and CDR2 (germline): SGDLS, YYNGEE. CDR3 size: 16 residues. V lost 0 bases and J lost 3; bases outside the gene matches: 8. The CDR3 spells CASSVAGAGLGYEQYF. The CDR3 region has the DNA TGTGCCAGCAGCGTAGCTGGGGCGGGACTAGGCTACGAGCAGTACTTC.

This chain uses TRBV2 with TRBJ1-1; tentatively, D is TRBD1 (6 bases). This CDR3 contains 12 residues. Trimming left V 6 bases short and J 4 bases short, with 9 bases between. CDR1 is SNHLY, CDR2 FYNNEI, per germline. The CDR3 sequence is CASRRGGTEAFF. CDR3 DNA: TGTGCCAGCAGAAGGGGGGGCACTGAAGCTTTCTTT. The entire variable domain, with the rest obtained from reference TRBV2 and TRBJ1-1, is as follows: EPEVTQTPSHQVTQMGQEVILRCVPISNHLYFYWYRQILGQKVEFLVSFYNNEISEKSEIFDDQFSVERPDGSNFTLKIRSTKLEDSAMYFCASRRGGTEAFFGQGTRLTVV.

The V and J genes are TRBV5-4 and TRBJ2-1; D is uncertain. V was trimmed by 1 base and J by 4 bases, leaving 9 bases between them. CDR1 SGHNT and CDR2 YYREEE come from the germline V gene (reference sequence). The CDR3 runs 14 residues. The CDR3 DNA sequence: TGTGCCAGCAGCTTGACTACAACATACAATGAGCAGTTCTTC. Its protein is CASSLTTTYNEQFF.

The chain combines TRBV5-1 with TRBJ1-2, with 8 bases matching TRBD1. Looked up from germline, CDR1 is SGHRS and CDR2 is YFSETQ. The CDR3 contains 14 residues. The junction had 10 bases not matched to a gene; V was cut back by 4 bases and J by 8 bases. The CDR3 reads CASSPGQGHGGYTF. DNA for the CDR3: TGCGCCAGCAGCCCTGGACAGGGACACGGCGGCTACACCTTC.

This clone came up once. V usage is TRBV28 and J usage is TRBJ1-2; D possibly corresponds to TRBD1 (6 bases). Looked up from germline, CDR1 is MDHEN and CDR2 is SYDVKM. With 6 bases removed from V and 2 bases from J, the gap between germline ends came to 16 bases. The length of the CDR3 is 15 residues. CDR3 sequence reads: CASSLPGHRNYGYTF. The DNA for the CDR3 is TGTGCCAGCAGCCTCCCGGGACACCGAAACTATGGCTACACCTTC.

The CDR3 nucleotides are TGTGCCAGCAGTCGAACACCCTCCGGGACTGAAGCTTTCTTT. Amino acids: CASSRTPSGTEAFF. The chain uses TRBV6-5 and TRBJ1-1; no clear D. V lost 5 bases to trimming and J lost 5 bases, with 15 bases between them. This CDR3 is built from 14 residues. Germline lookup yields CDR1 MNHEY and CDR2 SVGAGI.

The CDR3 DNA is TGCGCCAGCAGCCAGGGGGACAGAACCCCCACCGGGGAGCTGTTTTTT. It is translated as CASSQGDRTPTGELFF. The gene calls are TRBV4-1 and TRBJ2-2; 7 bases fit TRBD1. V shed 3 bases, J shed 4 bases, and the junction held 8 bases outside the gene matches. The CDR3 has 16 residues. Germline values: CDR1 MGHRA, CDR2 YSYEKL.

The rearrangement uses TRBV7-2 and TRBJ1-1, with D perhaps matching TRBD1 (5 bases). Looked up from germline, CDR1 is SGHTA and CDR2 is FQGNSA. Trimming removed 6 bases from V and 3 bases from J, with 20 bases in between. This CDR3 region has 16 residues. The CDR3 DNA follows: TGTGCCAGCAGGGGACCAGGGCTAGGAGGGGACACTGAAGCTTTCTTT. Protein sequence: CASRGPGLGGDTEAFF.